The 23 T cell receptor beta chains below come from one sample, sequenced in a study of blood T cell repertoires in COVID-19. This table comes from immunoSEQ multiplex PCR, and its TCRdb copy is limited to in-frame clones, with some not included. Found here are fewer than 100,000 clones, about nine tenths of them singletons; the top ten hold 4.5% to 6%. Sequencing was performed on peripheral blood. Receptors originate from a woman over 75 with acute or convalescent COVID-19.

The rearrangement uses TRBV5-1 and TRBJ2-1; 7 bases are a match to TRBD2. Germline V CDR1 and CDR2: SGHRS, YFSETQ. The V segment lost 3 bases and the J segment 6 bases; nucleotides outside the gene matches: 6. CDR3 length: 14 residues. The CDR3 sequence: CASSSGPGGNEQFF. The CDR3 nucleotides are TGCGCCAGCAGCTCCGGCCCGGGGGGCAATGAGCAGTTCTTC.

The CDR3 loop is CASSATGDGYTF. The CDR3 region has the DNA TGTGCCAGCAGCGCGACAGGTGATGGCTACACCTTC. The rearrangement uses TRBV6-5 and TRBJ1-2, with D tentatively TRBD1 (6 bases). CDR1 is MNHEY and CDR2 is SVGAGI in the germline V gene. The CDR3 totals 12 residues. V lost 6 bases, J lost 6 bases, and 11 bases lay in between.

V and J are TRBV2 and TRBJ2-5; D gene ambiguous. V dropped 6 bases and J dropped 4 bases, with 6 bases sitting between them. CDR1 and CDR2 (germline): SNHLY, FYNNEI. This CDR3 comprises 11 residues. CDR3 in DNA: TGTGCCAGCAGCCGCGCAGAGACCCAGTACTTC. It encodes CASSRAETQYF. The complete variable domain, with remaining parts taken from reference TRBV2 and TRBJ2-5, reads EPEVTQTPSHQVTQMGQEVILRCVPISNHLYFYWYRQILGQKVEFLVSFYNNEISEKSEIFDDQFSVERPDGSNFTLKIRSTKLEDSAMYFCASSRAETQYFGPGTRLLVL.

A few counts support this clone. This chain links TRBV5-1 with TRBJ2-7; 7 bases align to TRBD1. This CDR3 region has 15 residues. After removal of 4 bases from V and 2 bases from J, the junction contained 9 bases not matched to a gene. Germline V gene lookup returns CDR1 SGHRS and CDR2 YFSETQ. CDR3 region: CASSIQGSGAYEQYF. The CDR3 coding sequence is TGCGCCAGCAGCATACAGGGGTCAGGGGCCTACGAGCAGTACTTC. The complete variable domain, with remaining parts taken from reference TRBV5-1 and TRBJ2-7, reads KAGVTQTPRYLIKTRGQQVTLSCSPISGHRSVSWYQQTPGQGLQFLFEYFSETQRNKGNFPGRFSGRQFSNSRSEMNVSTLELGDSALYLCASSIQGSGAYEQYFGPGTRLTVT.

The chain has TRBV30 and TRBJ1-4; the D is unclear. Trimming pared 4 bases from V and 2 bases from J, leaving 5 bases between. The CDR3 consists of 12 residues. Germline CDR1 and CDR2: GTSNPN and SVGIG (reference sequence). CDR3 in amino acids: CAWTRTNEKLFF. CDR3 in DNA: TGTGCCTGGACACGGACTAATGAAAAACTGTTTTTT.

The rearrangement links TRBV30 to TRBJ1-2; D possibly corresponds to TRBD1 (6 bases). CDR3 length equals 14 residues. CDR1 and CDR2 from the germline V gene are GTSNPN and SVGIG (reference sequence). Trimming cost V 0 bases and J 4 bases, with 12 bases left between them. CDR3 bases: TGTGCCTGGAGTGTACAGAAAGGGGGCTATGGCTACACCTTC. It codes for CAWSVQKGGYGYTF. Full variable domain (rest looked up from reference TRBV30 and TRBJ1-2): SQTIHQWPATLVQPVGSPLSLECTVEGTSNPNLYWYRQAAGRGLQLLFYSVGIGQISSEVPQNLSASRPQDRQFILSSKKLLLSDSGFYLCAWSVQKGGYGYTFGSGTRLTVV.

CDR3 sequence (DNA): TGTGCCTGGAGTCCCATCCGGGGTAGTACCATATATTTT. It encodes CAWSPIRGSTIYF. The J gene is TRBJ1-3, the V gene TRBV30, with D unresolved. This CDR3 has 13 residues. The germline V gene encodes CDR1 GTSNPN and CDR2 SVGIG (reference sequence). The V end was cut by 2 bases, the J end by 10 bases, with 15 bases between. The whole variable domain, remainder taken from reference TRBV30 and TRBJ1-3, is SQTIHQWPATLVQPVGSPLSLECTVEGTSNPNLYWYRQAAGRGLQLLFYSVGIGQISSEVPQNLSASRPQDRQFILSSKKLLLSDSGFYLCAWSPIRGSTIYFGEGSWLTVV.

The chain uses TRBV3-1 (or the pseudogene TRBV3-2) and TRBJ2-7, with 10 bases lining up with TRBD1. J lost 5 bases, V lost 4 bases, and 2 bases had no gene match. CDR3 length equals 13 residues. CDR1 and CDR2 from the germline V gene are LGHDT and YNNKEL (reference sequence). CDR3 protein: CASSRDRGDEQYF. The CDR3 DNA reads TGTGCCAGCAGCCGGGACAGGGGCGACGAGCAGTACTTC.

The J gene is TRBJ2-1, the V gene TRBV3-1 (or the pseudogene TRBV3-2), with 7 bases fitting TRBD2. Germline values: CDR1 LGHDT, CDR2 YNNKEL (reference sequence). The CDR3 consists of 13 residues. Trimming removed 0 bases from V and 11 bases from J; junction bases left unmatched: 4. CDR3 residues: CASSQDQRGQQFF. The CDR3 nucleotides are TGTGCCAGCAGCCAAGATCAGCGGGGCCAGCAGTTCTTC.

The V gene is TRBV7-8, the J gene TRBJ1-1; TRBD1 might be the D (6 bases). V dropped 3 bases and J dropped 5 bases, with 16 bases sitting between them. CDR1 is SGHVS and CDR2 is FQNEAQ in the germline V gene. This CDR3 is built from 15 residues. CDR3 region: CASSFRTGSGTEAFF. As DNA, the CDR3 is TGTGCCAGCAGCTTTCGCACAGGGAGTGGGACTGAAGCTTTCTTT.

In DNA, the CDR3 is TGTGCCAGCAGCCCCTCTTTGAGCGGGGGAACAGATACGCAGTATTTT. The encoded protein is CASSPSLSGGTDTQYF. V usage is TRBV11-2 and J usage is TRBJ2-3, with TRBD2 matching 8 bases. V gave up 5 bases and J gave up 3 bases; unmatched junction bases: 10. Germline CDR1 is SGHAT and CDR2 is FQNNGV. This CDR3 is built from 16 residues.

V usage is TRBV19 and J usage is TRBJ1-4, with D uncertain. Germline CDR1 is LNHDA and CDR2 is SQIVND (reference sequence). V was shortened by 8 bases and J by 7 bases, with 17 bases between the two germline ends. The CDR3 is made up of 14 amino acids. CDR3 sequence: CASRGGRGSEKLFF. For the CDR3, the DNA is TGTGCCAGTCGGGGAGGGCGAGGTAGTGAAAAACTGTTTTTT.

This sequence joins TRBV5-5 and TRBJ1-2; possibly TRBD1 for D (6 bases). V lost 4 bases, J lost 8 bases, and 24 bases lay in between. Germline CDR1 and CDR2: SGHKS and YYEKEE (reference sequence). This CDR3 is 16 amino acids long. CDR3 in DNA: TGTGCCAGCAGCCCGACACCAGACAGGCCTCCCTCGGGCTACACCTTC. Its protein is CASSPTPDRPPSGYTF.

The CDR3 region has the DNA TGCGCCAGCAGCACAGGACAGGGGGGCGGAGAGACCCAGTACTTC. As protein: CASSTGQGGGETQYF. The chain carries TRBV5-1 and TRBJ2-5; TRBD1 agrees at 10 bases. The length of the CDR3 is 15 residues. Germline V gene lookup returns CDR1 SGHRS and CDR2 YFSETQ. Germline trimming cut 4 bases from V and 4 bases from J; bases unmatched to any gene: 7.

This chain joins TRBV7-9 and TRBJ1-4; maybe TRBD1 (6 bases). Per germline, CDR1 SEHNR and CDR2 FQNEAQ (reference sequence). The CDR3 totals 15 residues. Trimming cost V 5 bases and J 4 bases, with 14 bases left between them. CDR3 DNA: TGTGCCAGCAGCCCCGACAGGAAAAGTAATGAAAAACTGTTTTTT. Translation gives CASSPDRKSNEKLFF.

V and J are TRBV10-3 and TRBJ1-1; no reliable D call. CDR1 is ENHRY, CDR2 SYGVKD, per germline. The CDR3 is made up of 16 amino acids. Trimming left V 0 bases short and J 1 base short, with 12 bases between. The CDR3 reads CAISESLAHTNTEAFF. DNA for the CDR3: TGTGCCATCAGTGAGTCGCTAGCACACACGAACACTGAAGCTTTCTTT.

V is TRBV5-1 and J is TRBJ1-3, with unresolved D. This CDR3 contains 17 residues. V lost 4 bases and J lost 0, with 17 bases in between. Per the germline V gene, CDR1 is SGHRS and CDR2 is YFSETQ. This CDR3 reads CASSLGGFGFSGNTIYF. CDR3 DNA: TGCGCCAGCAGCCTGGGCGGGTTTGGGTTCTCTGGAAACACCATATATTTT.

This clone was seen a single time. The CDR3 DNA reads TGTGCCAGCAGCCCGATGGGGGGAGGGCCAGGAGATACGCAGTATTTT. It yields the protein CASSPMGGGPGDTQYF. V is TRBV7-6 and J is TRBJ2-3; 7 nucleotides agree with TRBD2. Trimming cost V 5 bases and J 5 bases; bases outside gene matches: 13. CDR1 SGHVS and CDR2 FNYEAQ come from the germline V gene. The CDR3 spans 16 residues. Using reference TRBV7-6 and TRBJ2-3 for the parts outside the CDR3, the full variable domain is GAGVSQSPRYKVTKRGQDVALRCDPISGHVSLYWYRQALGQGPEFLTYFNYEAQQDKSGLPNDRFSAERPEGSISTLTIQRTEQRDSAMYRCASSPMGGGPGDTQYFGPGTRLTVL.

This clone has only a few counts. This CDR3 is CATLDREPYEQYF. CDR3 DNA sequence: TGTGCCACCTTGGACAGGGAACCCTACGAGCAGTACTTC. The chain recombines TRBV3-1 (or the pseudogene TRBV3-2) with TRBJ2-7; 8 positions match TRBD1. The V segment lost 10 bases and the J segment 2 bases; nucleotides outside the gene matches: 7. From germline, CDR1 is LGHDT and CDR2 YNNKEL (reference sequence). The CDR3 consists of 13 residues.

The chain recombines TRBV9 with TRBJ2-3, with unresolved D. Per germline, CDR1 SGDLS and CDR2 YYNGEE. This CDR3 comprises 14 residues. V was pared by 4 bases and J by 0 bases, with 9 bases between. Written as DNA, the CDR3 is TGTGCCAGCAGCCCACATCCTAGCACAGATACGCAGTATTTT. Translated, it gives CASSPHPSTDTQYF.

This rearrangement joins TRBV13 to TRBJ2-2; no firm D call. CDR1 and CDR2 (germline): PRHDT, FYEKMQ (reference sequence). The CDR3 consists of 13 residues. The germline V and J ends were trimmed by 5 bases and 6 bases, with 10 bases remaining between them. The CDR3 reads CASSLRLPGELFF. The CDR3 DNA follows: TGTGCCAGCAGCCTCAGGCTCCCCGGGGAGCTGTTTTTT.

V is TRBV4-3 and J is TRBJ2-3, with TRBD2 matching 10 bases. The CDR3 extends over 18 amino acids. Looked up from germline, CDR1 is LGHNA and CDR2 is YSLEER. The trim removed 1 base at V and 5 bases at J, leaving 12 bases unmatched. The CDR3 here is CASSQVPQASGGRDTQYF. DNA of the CDR3: TGCGCCAGCAGCCAAGTGCCCCAGGCTAGCGGGGGTCGAGATACGCAGTATTTT.

Written as DNA, the CDR3 is TGTGCCAGCAGCTTAGAGGGGACTAGACCCTACAATGAGCAGTTCTTC. Protein sequence: CASSLEGTRPYNEQFF. The chain has TRBV11-3 and TRBJ2-1, with TRBD2 identical over 8 bases. Unmatched junction bases numbered 3, after V lost 0 bases and J lost 2 bases. This CDR3 comprises 16 residues. Germline values: CDR1 SGHNT, CDR2 YENEEA. The full variable domain, in which reference TRBV11-3 and TRBJ2-1 provide the parts outside the CDR3, is EAGVVQSPRYKIIEKKQPVAFWCNPISGHNTLYWYLQNLGQGPELLIRYENEEAVDDSQLPKDRFSAERLKGVDSTLKIQPAELGDSAVYLCASSLEGTRPYNEQFFGPGTRLTVL.